This paragraph covers one T cell receptor beta chain sequence. The data were obtained in a study of T-cell reconstitution after alpha-beta-depleted transplantation in children. The CDR3 is made up of 13 amino acids. Germline V CDR1 and CDR2: SGHNT, YYREEE (reference sequence). The V end lost 2 bases, the J end lost 5 bases, and 11 bases lay between the germline ends. Unique molecular identifiers were incorporated when the TCRbeta library was constructed. One entry per CDR3 protein, called by TCRdb with MiXCR from the PCR reads. The sample consists of 90,000 to 130,000 distinct CDR3 sequences, approximately 10% of them appearing once.

The chain recombines TRBV5-4 with TRBJ2-7; tentatively, D is TRBD1 (6 bases). Sequencing was performed on PBMCs from the stem cell graft donor, taken from the stem cell graft. The clonotype comes from a human donor who donated a stem cell graft to a child with acute lymphoblastic leukemia. CDR3 nucleotide sequence: TGTGCCAGCAGCTTAACAGGGCGGGACGAGCAGTACTTC. It codes for CASSLTGRDEQYF.